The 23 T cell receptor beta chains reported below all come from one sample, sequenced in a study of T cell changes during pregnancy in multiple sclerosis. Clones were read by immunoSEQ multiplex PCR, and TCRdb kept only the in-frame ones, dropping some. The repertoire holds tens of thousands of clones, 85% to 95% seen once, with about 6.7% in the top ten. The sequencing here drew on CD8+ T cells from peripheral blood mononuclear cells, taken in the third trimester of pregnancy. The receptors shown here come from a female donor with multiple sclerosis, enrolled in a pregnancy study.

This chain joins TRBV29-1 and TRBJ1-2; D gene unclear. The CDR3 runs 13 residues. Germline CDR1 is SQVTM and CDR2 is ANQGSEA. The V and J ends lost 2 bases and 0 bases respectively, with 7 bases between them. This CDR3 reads CSVEQATNYGYTF. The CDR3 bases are TGCAGCGTTGAACAGGCAACTAACTATGGCTACACCTTC.

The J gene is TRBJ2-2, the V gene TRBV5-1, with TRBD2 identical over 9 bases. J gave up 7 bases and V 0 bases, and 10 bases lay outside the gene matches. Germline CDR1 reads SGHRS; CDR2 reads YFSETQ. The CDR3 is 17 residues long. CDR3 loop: CASSLEAGGLGIGELFF. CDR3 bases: TGCGCCAGCAGCTTGGAAGCGGGAGGCCTGGGGATCGGGGAGCTGTTTTTT.

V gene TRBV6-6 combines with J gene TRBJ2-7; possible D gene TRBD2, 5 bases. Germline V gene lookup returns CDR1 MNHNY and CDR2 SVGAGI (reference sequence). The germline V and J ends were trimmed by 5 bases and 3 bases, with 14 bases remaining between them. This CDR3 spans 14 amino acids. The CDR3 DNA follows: TGTGCCAGCAGTGAGGCGGGCCTCCACTACGAGCAGTACTTC. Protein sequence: CASSEAGLHYEQYF.

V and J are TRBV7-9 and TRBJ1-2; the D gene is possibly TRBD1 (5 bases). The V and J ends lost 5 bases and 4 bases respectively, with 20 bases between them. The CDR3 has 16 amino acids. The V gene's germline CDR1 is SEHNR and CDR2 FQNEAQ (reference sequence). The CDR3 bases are TGTGCCAGCAGCCTCCCCGACTCGACAGAAGCCTATGGCTACACCTTC. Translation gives CASSLPDSTEAYGYTF.

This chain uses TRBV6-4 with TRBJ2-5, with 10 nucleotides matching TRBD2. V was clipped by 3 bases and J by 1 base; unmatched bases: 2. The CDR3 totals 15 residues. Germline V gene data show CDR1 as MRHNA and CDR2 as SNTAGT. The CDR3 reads CASSEVAGGQETQYF. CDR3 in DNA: TGTGCCAGCAGTGAGGTAGCGGGGGGCCAAGAGACCCAGTACTTC.

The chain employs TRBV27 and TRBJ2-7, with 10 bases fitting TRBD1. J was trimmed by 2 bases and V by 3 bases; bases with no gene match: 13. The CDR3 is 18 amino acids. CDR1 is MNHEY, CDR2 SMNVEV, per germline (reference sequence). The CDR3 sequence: CASSFPQPTGGNTYEQYF. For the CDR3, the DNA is TGTGCCAGCAGTTTTCCGCAACCGACAGGGGGCAACACCTACGAGCAGTACTTC.

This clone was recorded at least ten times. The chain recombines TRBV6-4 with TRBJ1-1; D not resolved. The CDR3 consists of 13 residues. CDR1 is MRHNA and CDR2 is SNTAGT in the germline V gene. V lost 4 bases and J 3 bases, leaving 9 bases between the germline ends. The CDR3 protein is CASSAMEDTEAFF. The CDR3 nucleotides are TGTGCCAGCAGTGCCATGGAGGACACTGAAGCTTTCTTT.

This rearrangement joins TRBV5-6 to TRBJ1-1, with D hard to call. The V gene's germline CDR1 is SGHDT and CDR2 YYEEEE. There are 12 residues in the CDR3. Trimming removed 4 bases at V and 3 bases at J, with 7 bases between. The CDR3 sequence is CASSVSYTEAFF. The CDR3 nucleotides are TGTGCCAGCAGCGTCAGTTACACTGAAGCTTTCTTT. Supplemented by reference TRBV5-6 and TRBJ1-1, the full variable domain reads DAGVTQSPTHLIKTRGQQVTLRCSPKSGHDTVSWYQQALGQGPQFIFQYYEEEERQRGNFPDRFSGHQFPNYSSELNVNALLLGDSALYLCASSVSYTEAFFGQGTRLTVV.

The CDR3: CAWSWTRGVGELFF. DNA for the CDR3: TGTGCCTGGAGTTGGACTAGGGGGGTCGGGGAGCTGTTTTTT. The chain joins TRBV30 to TRBJ2-2; tentatively, D is TRBD2 (7 bases). V was trimmed by 2 bases and J by 7 bases, leaving 14 bases between them. The CDR3 length is 14 residues. Germline V gives CDR1 GTSNPN, CDR2 SVGIG (reference sequence).

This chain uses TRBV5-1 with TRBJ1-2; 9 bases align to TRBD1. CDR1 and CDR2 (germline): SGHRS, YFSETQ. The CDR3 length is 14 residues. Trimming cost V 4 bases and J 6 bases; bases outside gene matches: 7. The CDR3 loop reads CASSAWDREDGYTF. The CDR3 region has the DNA TGCGCCAGCAGCGCATGGGACAGGGAAGATGGCTACACCTTC. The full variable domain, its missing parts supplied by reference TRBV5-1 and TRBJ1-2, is KAGVTQTPRYLIKTRGQQVTLSCSPISGHRSVSWYQQTPGQGLQFLFEYFSETQRNKGNFPGRFSGRQFSNSRSEMNVSTLELGDSALYLCASSAWDREDGYTFGSGTRLTVV.

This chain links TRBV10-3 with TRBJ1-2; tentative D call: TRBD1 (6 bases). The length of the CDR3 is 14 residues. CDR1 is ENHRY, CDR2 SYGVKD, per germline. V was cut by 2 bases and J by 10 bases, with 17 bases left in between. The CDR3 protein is CAISEPTQGRDYTF. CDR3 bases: TGTGCCATCAGTGAGCCTACACAGGGTAGGGACTACACCTTC.

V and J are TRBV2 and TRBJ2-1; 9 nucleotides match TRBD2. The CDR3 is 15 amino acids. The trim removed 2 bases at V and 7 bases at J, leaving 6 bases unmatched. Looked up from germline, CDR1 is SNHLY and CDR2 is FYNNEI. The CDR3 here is CASSEWRGGRNEQFF. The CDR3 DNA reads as TGTGCCAGCAGTGAATGGCGGGGGGGCCGGAATGAGCAGTTCTTC.

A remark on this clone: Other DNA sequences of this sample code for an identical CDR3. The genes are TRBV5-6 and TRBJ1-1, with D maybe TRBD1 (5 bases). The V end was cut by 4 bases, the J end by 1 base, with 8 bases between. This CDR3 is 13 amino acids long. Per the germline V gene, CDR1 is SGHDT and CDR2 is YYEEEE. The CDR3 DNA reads TGTGCCAGCAGCCCCGGACAGAACACTGAAGCTTTCTTT. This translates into CASSPGQNTEAFF.

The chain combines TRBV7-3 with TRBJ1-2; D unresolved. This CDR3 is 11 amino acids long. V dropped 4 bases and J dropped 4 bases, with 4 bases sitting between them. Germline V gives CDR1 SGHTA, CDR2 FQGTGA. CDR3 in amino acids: CASSSGYGYTF. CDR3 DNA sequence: TGTGCCAGCAGCTCAGGCTATGGCTACACCTTC.

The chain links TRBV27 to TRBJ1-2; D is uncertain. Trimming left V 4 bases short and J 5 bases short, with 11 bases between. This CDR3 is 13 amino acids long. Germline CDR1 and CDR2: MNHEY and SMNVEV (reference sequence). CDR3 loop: CASSSAISYGYTF. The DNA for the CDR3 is TGTGCCAGCAGTTCCGCTATATCGTATGGCTACACCTTC.

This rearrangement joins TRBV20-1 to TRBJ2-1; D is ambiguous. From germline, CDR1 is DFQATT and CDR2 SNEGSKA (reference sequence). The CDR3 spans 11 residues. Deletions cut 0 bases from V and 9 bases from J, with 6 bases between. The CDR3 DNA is TGCAGTGCTAGAGAATACTTTGAGCAGTTCTTC. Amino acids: CSAREYFEQFF.

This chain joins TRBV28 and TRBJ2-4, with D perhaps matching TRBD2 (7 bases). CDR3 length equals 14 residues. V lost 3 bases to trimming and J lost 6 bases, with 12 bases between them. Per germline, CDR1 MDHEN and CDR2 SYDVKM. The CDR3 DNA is TGTGCCAGCAGTTTGGGGGGGCAAGGAAACATTCAGTACTTC. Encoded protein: CASSLGGQGNIQYF.

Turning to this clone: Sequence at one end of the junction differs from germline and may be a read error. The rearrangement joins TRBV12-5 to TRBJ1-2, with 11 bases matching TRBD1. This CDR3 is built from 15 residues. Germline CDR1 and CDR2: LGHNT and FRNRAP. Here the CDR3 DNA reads TGTGCTAGTGGCTTGGGGACAGGGGGGGCCTATGGCTACACCTTC. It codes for CASGLGTGGAYGYTF.

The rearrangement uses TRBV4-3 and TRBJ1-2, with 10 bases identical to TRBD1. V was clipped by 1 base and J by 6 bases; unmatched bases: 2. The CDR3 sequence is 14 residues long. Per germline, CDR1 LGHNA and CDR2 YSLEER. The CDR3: CASSQVGTGDGYTF. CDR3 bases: TGCGCCAGCAGCCAAGTGGGGACAGGGGATGGCTACACCTTC.

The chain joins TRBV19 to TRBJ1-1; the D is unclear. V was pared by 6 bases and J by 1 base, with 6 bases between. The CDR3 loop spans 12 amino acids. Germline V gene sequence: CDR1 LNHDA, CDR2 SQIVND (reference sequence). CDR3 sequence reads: CASSFKNTEAFF. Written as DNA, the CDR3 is TGTGCCAGTAGCTTTAAGAACACTGAAGCTTTCTTT. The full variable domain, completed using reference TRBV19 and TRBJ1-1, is DGGITQSPKYLFRKEGQNVTLSCEQNLNHDAMYWYRQDPGQGLRLIYYSQIVNDFQKGDIAEGYSVSREKKESFPLTVTSAQKNPTAFYLCASSFKNTEAFFGQGTRLTVV.

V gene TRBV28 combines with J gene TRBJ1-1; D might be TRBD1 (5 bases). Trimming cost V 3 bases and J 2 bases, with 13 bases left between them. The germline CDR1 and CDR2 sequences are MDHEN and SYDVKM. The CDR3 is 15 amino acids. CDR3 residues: CASSFLGGLNTEAFF. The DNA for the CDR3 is TGTGCCAGCAGTTTCCTCGGGGGACTTAACACTGAAGCTTTCTTT.

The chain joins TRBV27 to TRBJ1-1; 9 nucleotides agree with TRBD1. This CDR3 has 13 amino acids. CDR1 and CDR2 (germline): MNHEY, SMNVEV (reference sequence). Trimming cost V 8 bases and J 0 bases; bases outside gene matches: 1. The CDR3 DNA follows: TGTGCCAGCCGGGACAGGGTGAACACTGAAGCTTTCTTT. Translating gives CASRDRVNTEAFF.

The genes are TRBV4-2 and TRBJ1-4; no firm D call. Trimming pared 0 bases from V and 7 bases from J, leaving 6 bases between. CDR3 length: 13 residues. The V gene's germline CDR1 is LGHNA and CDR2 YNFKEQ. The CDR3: CASSQDAGEKLFF. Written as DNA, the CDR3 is TGTGCCAGCAGCCAAGACGCCGGTGAAAAACTGTTTTTT.